This TCR beta chain emerged from a study of CD8 T cells in ankylosing spondylitis. This CDR3 region has 12 residues. Germline CDR1 KGHSH, CDR2 LQKENI. Regarding the study as a whole: In peripheral blood, disease-linked CD8+ clones occurred at relatively low frequencies. Within ankylosing spondylitis blood, a TCR beta motif made up of several highly homologous variants appeared to be characteristic. The clones that were linked to disease were reported to be significantly enriched in matched synovial fluid samples from ankylosing spondylitis patients.

Making use of molecular barcodes, quantitative 5'-RACE generated TCR beta libraries. TCRdb redid the calling of the 5' RACE reads with MiXCR, one entry per CDR3 protein. The sample carries some 290,000 distinct CDR3 sequences, around 20% recorded once. Many counts were recorded for this clonotype. Its antigen is not known. A read error may produce the germline difference seen at one junction end. The chain couples TRBV18 to TRBJ2-1, with D uncertain. The TCR sequence derives from a male donor with ankylosing spondylitis or in good health (not recorded which). The source material was blood, either unsorted or a sorted T cell fraction (not recorded which). The CDR3 region has the DNA TGCGCCAGCAGCCCGCTTGGGAATGAGCAGTTCTTC. Protein: CASSPLGNEQFF.